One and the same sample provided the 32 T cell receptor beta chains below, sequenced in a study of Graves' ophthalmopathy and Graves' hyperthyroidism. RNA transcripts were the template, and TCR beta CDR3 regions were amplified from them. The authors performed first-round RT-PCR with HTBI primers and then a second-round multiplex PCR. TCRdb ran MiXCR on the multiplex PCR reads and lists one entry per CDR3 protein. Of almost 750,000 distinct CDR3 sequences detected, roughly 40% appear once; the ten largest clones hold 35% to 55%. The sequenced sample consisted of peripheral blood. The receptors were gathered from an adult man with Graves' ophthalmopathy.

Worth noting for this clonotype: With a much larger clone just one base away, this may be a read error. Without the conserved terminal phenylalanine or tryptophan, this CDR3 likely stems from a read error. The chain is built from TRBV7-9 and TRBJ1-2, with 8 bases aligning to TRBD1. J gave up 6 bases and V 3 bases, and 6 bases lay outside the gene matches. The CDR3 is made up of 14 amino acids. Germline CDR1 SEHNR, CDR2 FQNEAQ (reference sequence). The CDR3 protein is CASSFRTGSNGYTL. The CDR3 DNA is TGTGCCAGCAGCTTTCGGACAGGGAGTAATGGCTACACCCTC.

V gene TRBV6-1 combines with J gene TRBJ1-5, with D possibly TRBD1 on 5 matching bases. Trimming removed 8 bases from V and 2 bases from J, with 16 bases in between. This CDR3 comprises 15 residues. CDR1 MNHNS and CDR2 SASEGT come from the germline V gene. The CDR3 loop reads CASPRGLGGNQPQHF. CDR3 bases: TGTGCCAGCCCTCGCGGGCTAGGGGGCAATCAGCCCCAGCATTTT.

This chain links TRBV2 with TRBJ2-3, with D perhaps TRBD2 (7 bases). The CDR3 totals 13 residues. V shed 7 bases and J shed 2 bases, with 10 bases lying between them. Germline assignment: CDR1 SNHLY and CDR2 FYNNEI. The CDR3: CASKGGATDTQYF. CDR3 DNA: TGTGCCAGCAAGGGGGGGGCCACAGATACGCAGTATTTT.

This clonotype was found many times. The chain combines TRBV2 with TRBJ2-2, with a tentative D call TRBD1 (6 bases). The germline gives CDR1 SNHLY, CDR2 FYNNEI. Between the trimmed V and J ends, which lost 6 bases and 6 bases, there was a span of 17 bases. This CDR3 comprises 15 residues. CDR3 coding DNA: TGTGCCAGCAGGACCATTGTGAACAGGGCCGGGGAGCTGTTTTTT. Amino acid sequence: CASRTIVNRAGELFF.

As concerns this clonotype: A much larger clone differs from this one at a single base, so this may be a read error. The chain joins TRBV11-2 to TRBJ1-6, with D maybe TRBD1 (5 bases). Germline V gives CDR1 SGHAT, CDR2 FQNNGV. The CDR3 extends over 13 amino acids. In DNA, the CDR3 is TGTGCCATCAGCTTAGTGGGGGATTCACCCCTCCACTTT. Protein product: CAISLVGDSPLHF.

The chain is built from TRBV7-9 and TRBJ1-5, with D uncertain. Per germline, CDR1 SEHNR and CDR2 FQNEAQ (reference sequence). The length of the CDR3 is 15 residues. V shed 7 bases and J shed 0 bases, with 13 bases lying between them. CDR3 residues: CASTGGGSSNQPQHF. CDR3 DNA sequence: TGTGCCAGCACGGGCGGTGGCAGTAGCAATCAGCCCCAGCATTTT.

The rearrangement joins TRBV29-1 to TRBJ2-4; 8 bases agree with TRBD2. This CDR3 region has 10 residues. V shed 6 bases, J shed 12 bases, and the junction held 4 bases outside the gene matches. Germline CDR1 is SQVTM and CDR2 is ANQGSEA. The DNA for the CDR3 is TGCAGCGTCTGGACTAGCCCTCAGTACTTC. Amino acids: CSVWTSPQYF.

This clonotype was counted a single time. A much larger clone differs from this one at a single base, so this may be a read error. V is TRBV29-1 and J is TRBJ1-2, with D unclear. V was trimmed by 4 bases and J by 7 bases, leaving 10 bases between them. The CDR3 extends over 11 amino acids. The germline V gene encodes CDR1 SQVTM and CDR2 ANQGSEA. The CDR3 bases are TGCAGCGTTGGGAACGCAGGTGGCTACACCTTC. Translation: CSVGNAGGYTF.

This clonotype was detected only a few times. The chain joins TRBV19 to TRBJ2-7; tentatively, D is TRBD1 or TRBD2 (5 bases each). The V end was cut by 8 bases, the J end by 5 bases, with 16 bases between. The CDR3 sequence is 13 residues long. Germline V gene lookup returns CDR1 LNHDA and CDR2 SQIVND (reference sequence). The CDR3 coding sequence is TGTGCCAGTTCTGAGGGGCGCCCGGACGAGCAGTACTTC. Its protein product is CASSEGRPDEQYF.

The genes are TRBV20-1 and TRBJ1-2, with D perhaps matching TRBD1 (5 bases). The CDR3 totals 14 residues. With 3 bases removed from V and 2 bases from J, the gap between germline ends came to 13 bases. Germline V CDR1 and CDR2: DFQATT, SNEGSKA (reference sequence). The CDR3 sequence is CSASNSGGNYGYTF. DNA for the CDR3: TGCAGTGCTAGTAACAGCGGGGGGAACTATGGCTACACCTTC.

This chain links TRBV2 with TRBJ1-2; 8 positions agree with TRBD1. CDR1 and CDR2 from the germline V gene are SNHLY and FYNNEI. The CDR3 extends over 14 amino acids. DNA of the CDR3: TGTGCTAGCGGCTTAGAGACAGGGGTACGCGGCTACACCTTC. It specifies CASGLETGVRGYTF.

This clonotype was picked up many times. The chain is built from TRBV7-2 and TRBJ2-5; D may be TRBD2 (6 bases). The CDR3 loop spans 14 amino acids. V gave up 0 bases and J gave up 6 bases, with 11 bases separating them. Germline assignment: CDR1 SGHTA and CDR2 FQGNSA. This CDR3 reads CASSLAGSRKTQYF. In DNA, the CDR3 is TGTGCCAGCAGCTTAGCCGGGAGCAGGAAGACCCAGTACTTC.

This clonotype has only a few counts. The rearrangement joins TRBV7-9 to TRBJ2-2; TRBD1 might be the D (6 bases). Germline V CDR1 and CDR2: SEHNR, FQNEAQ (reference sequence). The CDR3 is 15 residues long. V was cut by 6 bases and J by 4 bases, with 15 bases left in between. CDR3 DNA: TGTGCCAGCAGGGATACAGGGTTAGGCACCGGGGAGCTGTTTTTT. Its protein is CASRDTGLGTGELFF.

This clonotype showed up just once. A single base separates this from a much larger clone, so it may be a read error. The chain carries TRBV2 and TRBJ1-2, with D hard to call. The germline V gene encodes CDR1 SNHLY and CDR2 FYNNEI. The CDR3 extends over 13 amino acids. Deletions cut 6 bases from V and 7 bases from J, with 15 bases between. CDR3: CASSPNRIVGYTF. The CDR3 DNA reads TGTGCCAGCAGCCCGAACAGAATTGTTGGCTACACCTTC.

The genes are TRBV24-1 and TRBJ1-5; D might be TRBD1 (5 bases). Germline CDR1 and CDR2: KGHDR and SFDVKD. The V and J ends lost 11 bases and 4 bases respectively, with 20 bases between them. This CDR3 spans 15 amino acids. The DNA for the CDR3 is TGTGCCAGCAGCCCCGGGAGGGGAAGTAATCAGCCCCAGCATTTT. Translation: CASSPGRGSNQPQHF.

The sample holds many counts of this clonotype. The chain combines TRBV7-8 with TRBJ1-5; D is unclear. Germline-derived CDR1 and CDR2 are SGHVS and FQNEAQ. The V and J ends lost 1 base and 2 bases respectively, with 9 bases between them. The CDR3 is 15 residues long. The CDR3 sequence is CASSLGGYGNQPQHF. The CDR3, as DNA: TGTGCCAGCAGCTTAGGTGGCTATGGCAATCAGCCCCAGCATTTT. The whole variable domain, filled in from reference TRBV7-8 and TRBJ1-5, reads GAGVSQSPRYKVAKRGQDVALRCDPISGHVSLFWYQQALGQGPEFLTYFQNEAQLDKSGLPSDRFFAERPEGSVSTLKIQRTQQEDSAVYLCASSLGGYGNQPQHFGDGTRLSIL.

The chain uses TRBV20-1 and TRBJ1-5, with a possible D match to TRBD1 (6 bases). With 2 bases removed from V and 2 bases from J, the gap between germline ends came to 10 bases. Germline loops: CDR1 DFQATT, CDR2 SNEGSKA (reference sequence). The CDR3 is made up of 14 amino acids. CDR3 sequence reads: CSARTTGRNQPQHF. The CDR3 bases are TGCAGTGCTAGAACAACAGGGCGCAATCAGCCCCAGCATTTT.

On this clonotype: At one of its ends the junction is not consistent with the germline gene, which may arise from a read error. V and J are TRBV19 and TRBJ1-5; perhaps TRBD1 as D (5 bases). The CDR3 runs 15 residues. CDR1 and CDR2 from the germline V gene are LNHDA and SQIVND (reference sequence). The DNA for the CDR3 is TGTGCCAGTACCGGGCGGGGGAGGATCAATCAGCCTCAGCATTTT. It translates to CASTGRGRINQPQHF.

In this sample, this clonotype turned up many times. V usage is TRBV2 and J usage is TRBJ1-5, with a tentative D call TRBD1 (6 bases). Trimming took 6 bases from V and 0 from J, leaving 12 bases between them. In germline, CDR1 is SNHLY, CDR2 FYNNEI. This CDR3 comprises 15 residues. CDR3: CASRRTDYSNQPQHF. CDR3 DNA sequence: TGTGCCAGCAGGCGGACAGATTATAGCAATCAGCCCCAGCATTTT. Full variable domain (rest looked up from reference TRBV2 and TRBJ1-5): EPEVTQTPSHQVTQMGQEVILRCVPISNHLYFYWYRQILGQKVEFLVSFYNNEISEKSEIFDDQFSVERPDGSNFTLKIRSTKLEDSAMYFCASRRTDYSNQPQHFGDGTRLSIL.

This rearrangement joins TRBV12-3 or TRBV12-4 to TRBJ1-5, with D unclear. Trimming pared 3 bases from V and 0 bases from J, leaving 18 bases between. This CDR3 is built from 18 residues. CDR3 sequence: CASSFVGYGGGSNQPQHF. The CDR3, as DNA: TGTGCCAGCAGTTTTGTGGGGTACGGCGGCGGTAGCAATCAGCCCCAGCATTTT.

In DNA form, the CDR3 reads TGTGCCAGCAGTTACTCCCAGGGGAGGGCCAACGTCCTGACTTTC. Translation: CASSYSQGRANVLTF. The chain employs TRBV2 and TRBJ2-6; a possible D gene is TRBD1 (6 bases). Per germline, CDR1 SNHLY and CDR2 FYNNEI. CDR3 size: 15 residues. V lost 5 bases and J 5 bases, leaving 13 bases between the germline ends.

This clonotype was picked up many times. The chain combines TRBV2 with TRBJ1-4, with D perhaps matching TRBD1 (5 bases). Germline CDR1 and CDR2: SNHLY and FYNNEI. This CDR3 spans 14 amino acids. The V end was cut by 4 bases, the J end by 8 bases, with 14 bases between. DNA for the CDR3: TGTGCCAGCAGTGCTTTCCAGGGAAGCGAAAAACTGTTTTTT. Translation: CASSAFQGSEKLFF.

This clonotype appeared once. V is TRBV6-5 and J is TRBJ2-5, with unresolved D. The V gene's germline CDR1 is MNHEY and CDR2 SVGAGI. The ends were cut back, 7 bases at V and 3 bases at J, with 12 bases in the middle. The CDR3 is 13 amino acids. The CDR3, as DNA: TGTGCCAGCACCTCTATAGGAAAAGAGACCCAGTACTTC. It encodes CASTSIGKETQYF.

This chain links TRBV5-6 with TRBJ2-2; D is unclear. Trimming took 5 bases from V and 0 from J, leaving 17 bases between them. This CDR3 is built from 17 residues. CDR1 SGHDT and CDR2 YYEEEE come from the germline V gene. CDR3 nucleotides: TGTGCCAGCAGTGGGGTCCCTACAATGGCGAACACCGGGGAGCTGTTTTTT. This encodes CASSGVPTMANTGELFF.

Here the CDR3 reads CASSMIGKGTEAFF. The CDR3 nucleotides are TGTGCCAGTAGTATGATCGGTAAGGGGACTGAAGCTTTCTTT. J is TRBJ1-1 and V is TRBV19; TRBD1 might be the D (5 bases). Germline V gene data show CDR1 as LNHDA and CDR2 as SQIVND (reference sequence). V lost 3 bases, J lost 5 bases, and 13 bases lay in between. The CDR3 sequence is 14 residues long.

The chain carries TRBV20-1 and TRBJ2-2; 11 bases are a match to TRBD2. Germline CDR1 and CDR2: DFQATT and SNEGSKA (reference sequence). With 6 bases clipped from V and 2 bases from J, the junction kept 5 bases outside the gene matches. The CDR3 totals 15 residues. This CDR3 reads CSAQTSGINTGELFF. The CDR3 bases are TGCAGTGCGCAGACTAGCGGGATTAACACCGGGGAGCTGTTTTTT.

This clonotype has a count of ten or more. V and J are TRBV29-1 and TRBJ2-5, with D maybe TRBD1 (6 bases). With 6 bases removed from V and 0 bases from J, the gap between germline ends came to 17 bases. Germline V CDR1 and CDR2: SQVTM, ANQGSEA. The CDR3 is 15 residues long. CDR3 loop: CSVHSRDTYQETQYF. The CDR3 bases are TGCAGCGTCCATAGCAGGGACACGTACCAAGAGACCCAGTACTTC.

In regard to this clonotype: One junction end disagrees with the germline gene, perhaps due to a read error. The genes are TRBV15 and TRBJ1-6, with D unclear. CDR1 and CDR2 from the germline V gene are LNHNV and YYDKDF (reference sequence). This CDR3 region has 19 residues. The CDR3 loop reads CATSRDRAKQYSYISPLHF. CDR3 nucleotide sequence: TGTGCCACCAGCAGGGATCGGGCCAAGCAGTACTCCTATATTTCACCCCTCCACTTT.

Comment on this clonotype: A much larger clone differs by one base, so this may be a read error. The DNA for the CDR3 is TGTGCCAGCAGTGGAGTGGATAATTCACCCCTCCACTTT. Translating gives CASSGVDNSPLHF. This chain links TRBV2 with TRBJ1-6; no firm D call. V was cut by 4 bases and J by 5 bases, with 6 bases left in between. The germline CDR1 and CDR2 sequences are SNHLY and FYNNEI. The CDR3 sequence is 13 residues long.

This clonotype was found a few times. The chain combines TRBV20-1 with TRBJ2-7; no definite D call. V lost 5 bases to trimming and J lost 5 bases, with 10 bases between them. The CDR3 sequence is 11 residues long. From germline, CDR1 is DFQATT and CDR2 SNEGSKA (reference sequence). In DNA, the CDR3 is TGCAGTGCTGAGCACCAGAACGAGCAGTACTTC. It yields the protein CSAEHQNEQYF.

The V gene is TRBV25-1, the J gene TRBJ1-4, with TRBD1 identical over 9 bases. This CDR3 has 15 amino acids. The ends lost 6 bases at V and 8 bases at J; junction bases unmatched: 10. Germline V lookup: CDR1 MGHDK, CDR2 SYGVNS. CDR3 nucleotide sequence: TGTGCCAGCAGCGTAGGACAGGGGCGATGGGAAAAACTGTTTTTT. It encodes CASSVGQGRWEKLFF.

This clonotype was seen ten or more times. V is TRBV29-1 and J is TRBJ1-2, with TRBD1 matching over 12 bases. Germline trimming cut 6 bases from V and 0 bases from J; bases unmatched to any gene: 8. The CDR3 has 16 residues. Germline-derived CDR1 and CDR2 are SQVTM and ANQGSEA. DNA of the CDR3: TGCAGCGTGGGGACAGGGGGCACGGGAGCTAACTATGGCTACACCTTC. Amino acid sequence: CSVGTGGTGANYGYTF. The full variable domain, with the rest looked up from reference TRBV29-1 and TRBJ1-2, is SAVISQKPSRDICQRGTSLTIQCQVDSQVTMMFWYRQQPGQSLTLIATANQGSEATYESGFVIDKFPISRPNLTFSTLTVSNMSPEDSSIYLCSVGTGGTGANYGYTFGSGTRLTVV.